These 9 T cell receptor beta chains were sequenced from one sample in a study of blood T cell repertoires in COVID-19. Assay: immunoSEQ multiplex PCR; the TCRdb copy retains only in-frame clones and omits some. The sample holds around 300,000 clones; 86% are singletons and the top ten take approximately 3%. Material for sequencing was peripheral blood. These TCRs come from a woman aged 30 to 39 with active or convalescent COVID-19.

The rearrangement joins TRBV19 to TRBJ1-2; 7 nucleotides agree with TRBD1. The length of the CDR3 is 13 residues. Trimming cost V 6 bases and J 4 bases; bases outside gene matches: 5. The V gene's germline CDR1 is LNHDA and CDR2 SQIVND (reference sequence). The CDR3 sequence is CASSPTGVYGYTF. The DNA of the CDR3 is TGTGCCAGTAGCCCCACAGGGGTCTATGGCTACACCTTC.

The J gene is TRBJ2-3, the V gene TRBV4-3; 11 positions agree with TRBD2. The CDR3 consists of 15 residues. The J segment lost 6 bases and the V segment lost 1 base, leaving 3 bases of the junction unmatched. CDR1 is LGHNA, CDR2 YSLEER, per germline. This CDR3 reads CASSQGLAGLDTQYF. The CDR3, as DNA: TGCGCCAGCAGCCAAGGACTAGCGGGACTCGATACGCAGTATTTT.

The chain recombines TRBV4-2 with TRBJ1-2; a weak D match, TRBD1 (6 bases). The germline V gene encodes CDR1 LGHNA and CDR2 YNFKEQ. The CDR3 runs 14 residues. Trimming stripped 0 bases from V and 4 bases from J, with 9 bases between. CDR3 loop: CASSQERQVYGYTF. The CDR3 DNA sequence: TGTGCCAGCAGCCAAGAGAGACAGGTCTATGGCTACACCTTC.

A single count supports this clone. The chain couples TRBV14 to TRBJ2-7, with TRBD1 identical over 10 bases. V lost 1 base to trimming and J lost 2 bases; unmatched junction nucleotides: 5. Germline V gene lookup returns CDR1 SGHDN and CDR2 FVKESK. This CDR3 is built from 16 residues. CDR3 bases: TGTGCCAGCAGCCAAGGAAGAGGACAGGGGGCCTACGAGCAGTACTTC. Amino acids: CASSQGRGQGAYEQYF. Full variable domain (missing parts from reference TRBV14 and TRBJ2-7): EAGVTQFPSHSVIEKGQTVTLRCDPISGHDNLYWYRRVMGKEIKFLLHFVKESKQDESGMPNNRFLAERTGGTYSTLKVQPAELEDSGVYFCASSQGRGQGAYEQYFGPGTRLTVT.

This clone was seen a few times. The chain couples TRBV5-1 to TRBJ2-1; tentative D call: TRBD2 (5 bases). This CDR3 contains 16 residues. Trimming stripped 4 bases from V and 1 base from J, with 15 bases between. The V gene's germline CDR1 is SGHRS and CDR2 YFSETQ. The chain's CDR3 is CASSGSTSRSYNEQFF. CDR3 sequence (DNA): TGCGCCAGCAGCGGGAGCACATCCAGGTCCTACAATGAGCAGTTCTTC.

J is TRBJ1-6 and V is TRBV7-2; D uncertain. The germline CDR1 and CDR2 sequences are SGHTA and FQGNSA. Trimming pared 7 bases from V and 9 bases from J, leaving 7 bases between. This CDR3 has 11 residues. In nucleotides, the CDR3 is TGTGCCAGCACGGCGGGTTCACCCCTCCACTTT. Translation: CASTAGSPLHF.

V and J are TRBV30 and TRBJ1-3, with D maybe TRBD1 (5 bases). CDR3 length: 15 residues. Trimming pared 3 bases from V and 4 bases from J, leaving 16 bases between. Germline V gene data show CDR1 as GTSNPN and CDR2 as SVGIG (reference sequence). For the CDR3, the DNA is TGTGCCTGGAGATTTTCGGGGGTAACGGGAAACACCATATATTTT. It is translated as CAWRFSGVTGNTIYF.

The chain carries TRBV5-1 and TRBJ1-1, with 9 bases that match TRBD1. V gave up 1 base and J gave up 3 bases; unmatched junction bases: 7. CDR3 size: 16 residues. Germline lookup yields CDR1 SGHRS and CDR2 YFSETQ. The CDR3 region has the DNA TGCGCCAGCAGCTTGACTCCACAGGGGGCGCACACTGAAGCTTTCTTT. Its protein is CASSLTPQGAHTEAFF. Full variable domain (remainder filled in from reference TRBV5-1 and TRBJ1-1): KAGVTQTPRYLIKTRGQQVTLSCSPISGHRSVSWYQQTPGQGLQFLFEYFSETQRNKGNFPGRFSGRQFSNSRSEMNVSTLELGDSALYLCASSLTPQGAHTEAFFGQGTRLTVV.

The chain has TRBV6-5 and TRBJ1-4; TRBD1 is a possible D gene (6 bases). Germline V gene data show CDR1 as MNHEY and CDR2 as SVGAGI. CDR3 length equals 13 residues. The V gene lost 8 bases and the J gene lost 0 bases, with 7 bases spanning the gap. The CDR3 reads CASQGSTNEKLFF. The DNA of the CDR3 is TGTGCCAGCCAGGGGTCAACTAATGAAAAACTGTTTTTT.